The next 28 T cell receptor beta chains were all read from a single sample in a study of post-analysis software for immune sequencing data. Study-wide results and caveats: Patients had higher frequencies than controls of about five TRBV segments, including TRBV5-6, TRBV5-1 and TRBV20-1.

These receptors have no known antigen. Presence of unique molecular identifiers characterized the TCR beta cDNA libraries. TCRdb re-analysed the PCR reads in MiXCR, keeping a single row per CDR3 protein. Here the sample spans 800,000 to 950,000 distinct CDR3 sequences, about 53% being singletons. The specimen sequenced was blood. Receptors originate from a girl aged 10 to 17 with multiple sclerosis.

The genes are TRBV7-3 and TRBJ1-1; 8 bases are shared with TRBD1. CDR3 length equals 13 residues. Germline values: CDR1 SGHTA, CDR2 FQGTGA. V shed 10 bases, J shed 6 bases, and the junction held 10 bases outside the gene matches. CDR3 in amino acids: CAIPGQVFAEAFF. The CDR3 DNA follows: TGTGCCATCCCGGGACAGGTTTTTGCTGAAGCTTTCTTT.

This chain links TRBV5-1 with TRBJ2-3, with 14 bases aligning to TRBD2. V was clipped by 2 bases and J by 5 bases; unmatched bases: 1. This CDR3 region has 15 residues. From germline, CDR1 is SGHRS and CDR2 YFSETQ. The CDR3 nucleotides read TGCGCCAGCAGCTTTGGGACTAGCGGGAGAGATACGCAGTATTTT. Protein sequence: CASSFGTSGRDTQYF.

V is TRBV4-1 and J is TRBJ2-1; TRBD2 matches at 9 bases. Near its end, the DNA agrees better with TRBJ2-7, so the J call may be wrong. The germline gives CDR1 MGHRA, CDR2 YSYEKL. The CDR3 totals 15 residues. The CDR3 spells CASSQQGLAFYEQYF. In DNA form, the CDR3 reads TGCGCCAGCAGCCAACAAGGACTAGCGTTCTACGAGCAGTACTTC.

The chain uses TRBV14 and TRBJ2-1; the match to TRBD1 covers 11 bases. The CDR3 length is 15 residues. V trimming: 2 bases; J trimming: 5 bases; junction bases outside the gene matches: 2. Looked up from germline, CDR1 is SGHDN and CDR2 is FVKESK. The CDR3 region is CASSQLGQGDNEQFF. CDR3 in DNA: TGTGCCAGCAGCCAACTGGGACAGGGGGACAATGAGCAGTTCTTC.

The chain has TRBV20-1 and TRBJ2-5, with 8 bases aligning to TRBD1. The CDR3 sequence is 15 residues long. Per the germline V gene, CDR1 is DFQATT and CDR2 is SNEGSKA (reference sequence). Unmatched junction bases numbered 9, after V lost 4 bases and J lost 2 bases. CDR3 sequence (DNA): TGCAGTGCTACCCCCTGGACAGGGCAACAAGAGACCCAGTACTTC. Its translation: CSATPWTGQQETQYF.

This clonotype occurred a few times. The chain links TRBV20-1 to TRBJ2-7; TRBD2 matches at 7 bases. CDR1 DFQATT and CDR2 SNEGSKA come from the germline V gene (reference sequence). This CDR3 has 12 residues. With 6 bases clipped from V and 3 bases from J, the junction kept 5 bases outside the gene matches. CDR3 bases: TGCAGTGCGGAGAGCGGGAACTACGAGCAGTACTTC. This encodes CSAESGNYEQYF.

The J gene is TRBJ2-7, the V gene TRBV7-9; 14 bases map to TRBD2. Germline V CDR1 and CDR2: SEHNR, FQNEAQ (reference sequence). CDR3 size: 15 residues. Trimming removed 3 bases from V and 5 bases from J; junction bases left unmatched: 3. CDR3 protein: CASSLTSGGDDEQYF. The CDR3 nucleotides read TGTGCCAGCAGCTTGACTAGCGGGGGGGACGACGAGCAGTACTTC.

The V gene is TRBV3-1, the J gene TRBJ2-7, with 8 positions matching TRBD2. V lost 4 bases, J lost 0 bases, and 5 bases stayed unmatched. CDR1 is LGHDT, CDR2 YNNKEL, per germline (reference sequence). The CDR3 runs to 15 residues. The CDR3 nucleotides read TGTGCCAGCAGCCTTAGCGGGATTAGCTCCTACGAGCAGTACTTC. Amino acid sequence: CASSLSGISSYEQYF.

The chain carries TRBV7-9 and TRBJ2-5, with D maybe TRBD2 (5 bases). This CDR3 spans 13 amino acids. The germline V and J ends were trimmed by 7 bases and 2 bases, with 11 bases remaining between them. Germline V gives CDR1 SEHNR, CDR2 FQNEAQ (reference sequence). The CDR3: CASISSGQETQYF. For the CDR3, the DNA is TGTGCCAGCATCTCCTCGGGGCAAGAGACCCAGTACTTC.

The chain carries TRBV12-3 or TRBV12-4 and TRBJ2-1; 9 bases line up with TRBD2. Unmatched junction bases numbered 5, after V lost 2 bases and J lost 6 bases. CDR3 length: 15 residues. The CDR3 region has the DNA TGTGCCAGCAGTTTACGACTAGCGGAGGGCAATGAGCAGTTCTTC. Protein: CASSLRLAEGNEQFF.

The chain uses TRBV27 and TRBJ2-3, with D uncertain. V was pared by 6 bases and J by 4 bases, with 11 bases between. CDR3 length: 13 residues. Germline V lookup: CDR1 MNHEY, CDR2 SMNVEV (reference sequence). As DNA, the CDR3 is TGTGCCAGCAGGAGGAGAAATTCAGATACGCAGTATTTT. It encodes CASRRRNSDTQYF.

The chain links TRBV5-1 to TRBJ2-7; no firm D call. Trimming cost V 3 bases and J 4 bases, with 14 bases left between them. The length of the CDR3 is 14 residues. CDR1 and CDR2 from the germline V gene are SGHRS and YFSETQ. The CDR3 region is CASSSIGGDYEQYF. As DNA, the CDR3 is TGCGCCAGCAGCTCGATCGGCGGAGATTACGAGCAGTACTTC.

The chain joins TRBV5-1 to TRBJ1-2; D gene ambiguous. The CDR3 runs to 13 residues. V shed 4 bases and J shed 4 bases, with 11 bases lying between them. Germline-derived CDR1 and CDR2 are SGHRS and YFSETQ. The CDR3 DNA follows: TGCGCCAGCAGCCGTGACGGAATCTATGGCTACACCTTC. Protein: CASSRDGIYGYTF.

The chain has TRBV28 and TRBJ2-5; D gene uncertain. The V end was cut by 7 bases, the J end by 9 bases, with 15 bases between. The germline V gene has CDR1 MDHEN and CDR2 SYDVKM. This CDR3 region has 12 residues. The CDR3 region has the DNA TGTGCCAGCACCCCGGGCAATTCGGCCCAGTACTTC. Translating gives CASTPGNSAQYF.

The V gene is TRBV5-1, the J gene TRBJ1-5; 8 positions match TRBD1. CDR3 length: 15 residues. Germline CDR1 and CDR2: SGHRS and YFSETQ. V was clipped by 5 bases and J by 4 bases; unmatched bases: 8. The CDR3: CASSQTGEGNQPQHF. CDR3 nucleotides: TGCGCCAGCAGTCAGACAGGGGAAGGGAATCAGCCCCAGCATTTT.

CDR3 residues: CASSPYSGGPADTQYF. CDR3 bases: TGTGCCAGCAGCCCCTACAGCGGGGGGCCGGCCGATACGCAGTATTTT. The J gene is TRBJ2-3, the V gene TRBV4-2, with 9 bases fitting TRBD2. From germline, CDR1 is LGHNA and CDR2 YNFKEQ. The V segment lost 4 bases and the J segment 6 bases; nucleotides outside the gene matches: 11. CDR3 size: 16 residues.

The chain couples TRBV12-3 or TRBV12-4 to TRBJ2-1; 8 bases match TRBD1. The CDR3 runs 17 residues. The V gene end was trimmed by 5 bases and the J gene end by 2 bases; junction bases not matched to a gene: 11. CDR3 in amino acids: CASSLNPGQGTYNEQFF. CDR3 in DNA: TGTGCCAGCAGTCTAAACCCCGGACAGGGAACCTACAATGAGCAGTTCTTC.

This clonotype appeared a few times. The CDR3 here is CSVGLGPYEQYF. CDR3 coding DNA: TGCAGCGTTGGCCTGGGCCCCTACGAGCAGTACTTC. This chain links TRBV29-1 with TRBJ2-7; no definite D call. V lost 4 bases and J lost 2, with 9 bases in between. The V gene's germline CDR1 is SQVTM and CDR2 ANQGSEA. The length of the CDR3 is 12 residues.

Concerning this clonotype itself: An end of the junction does not agree with germline; a read error may underlie this. The chain couples TRBV7-9 to TRBJ1-2; 11 bases fit TRBD1. The CDR3 has 15 amino acids. Germline V gene data show CDR1 as SEHNR and CDR2 as FQNEAQ (reference sequence). The CDR3 DNA follows: TGTGCCAGCAGCTTCCGGGACAGGGGGGACTATGACTACACCTTC. Protein product: CASSFRDRGDYDYTF.

The J gene is TRBJ1-2, the V gene TRBV7-2; TRBD1 agrees at 7 bases. V dropped 1 base and J dropped 3; count of bases not matched to a gene: 11. The germline CDR1 and CDR2 sequences are SGHTA and FQGNSA. This CDR3 contains 17 residues. In DNA, the CDR3 is TGTGCCAGCAGCTTAGATCTGTGGCAGGGGGAGGACTATGGCTACACCTTC. Amino acid sequence: CASSLDLWQGEDYGYTF.

Only a few counts were recorded for this clonotype. The chain carries TRBV5-1 and TRBJ2-5; D may be TRBD1 or TRBD2 (5 bases each). TRBJ2-7 explains the end of the DNA better; the J call may be wrong. Germline CDR1 is SGHRS and CDR2 is YFSETQ. CDR3 length: 12 amino acids. CDR3 amino acids: CASRDGTYEQYF. DNA of the CDR3: TGCGCCAGTCGGGACGGAACCTACGAGCAGTACTTC.

The table lists this clonotype with a count of one. The rearrangement joins TRBV3-1 to TRBJ1-1, with D uncertain. V lost 1 base to trimming and J lost 3 bases, with 6 bases between them. The CDR3 extends over 13 amino acids. CDR1 is LGHDT, CDR2 YNNKEL, per germline (reference sequence). The CDR3, as DNA: TGTGCCAGCAGCCAAGTGATTTACACTGAAGCTTTCTTT. Protein sequence: CASSQVIYTEAFF.

The rearrangement uses TRBV20-1 and TRBJ2-5; 8 bases agree with TRBD2. This CDR3 contains 17 residues. The J segment lost 0 bases and the V segment lost 0 bases, leaving 9 bases of the junction unmatched. The germline V gene has CDR1 DFQATT and CDR2 SNEGSKA (reference sequence). The CDR3 reads CSARDFGVAGYQETQYF. In DNA form, the CDR3 reads TGCAGTGCTAGAGATTTCGGGGTAGCGGGGTACCAAGAGACCCAGTACTTC.

The genes are TRBV29-1 and TRBJ2-5; D is uncertain. The CDR3 is made up of 14 amino acids. Trimming removed 4 bases from V and 5 bases from J, with 17 bases in between. Per the germline V gene, CDR1 is SQVTM and CDR2 is ANQGSEA. CDR3 region: CSVVGQTFRETQYF. The DNA for the CDR3 is TGCAGCGTTGTTGGGCAGACTTTTAGGGAGACCCAGTACTTC.

The sample holds a few counts of this clonotype. The J gene is TRBJ2-3, the V gene TRBV7-9; D remains ambiguous. CDR3 length equals 12 residues. The V and J ends lost 4 bases and 9 bases respectively, with 11 bases between them. Per the germline V gene, CDR1 is SEHNR and CDR2 is FQNEAQ (reference sequence). CDR3 sequence reads: CASSSMLVTQYF. The CDR3 nucleotides read TGTGCCAGCAGCTCGATGTTGGTGACGCAGTATTTT.

This clonotype was picked up a small number of times. The chain couples TRBV6-5 to TRBJ1-3, with TRBD1 matching over 7 bases. J was trimmed by 2 bases and V by 5 bases; bases with no gene match: 6. This CDR3 has 15 residues. Germline V gene lookup returns CDR1 MNHEY and CDR2 SVGAGI. CDR3 sequence (DNA): TGTGCCAGCAGTCTAGACAGGGTAGCTGGAAACACCATATATTTT. This encodes CASSLDRVAGNTIYF.

This clonotype has only a few counts. V gene TRBV7-2 combines with J gene TRBJ2-3; unclear D gene. The germline V gene encodes CDR1 SGHTA and CDR2 FQGNSA. The CDR3 is 11 amino acids. Trimming cost V 3 bases and J 11 bases, with 9 bases left between them. The CDR3 DNA reads as TGTGCCAGCAGCTTGGGCCGGTGGCAGTATTTT. Translating gives CASSLGRWQYF.

The rearrangement links TRBV5-1 to TRBJ2-7; 10 bases match TRBD2. This CDR3 has 18 amino acids. Trimming at V came to 0 bases and at J to 1 base, leaving 10 bases not matched to a gene. Germline CDR1 is SGHRS and CDR2 is YFSETQ. Here the CDR3 DNA reads TGCGCCAGCAGCTTGGCCCCCGGGACTAGCGCTAAATCCTACGAGCAGTACTTC. Translation gives CASSLAPGTSAKSYEQYF.